Listed here are 11 T cell receptor beta chains from one sample, sequenced in a study of cytomegalovirus exposure and HLA in healthy donors. Both 60 Vbeta primers and 13 Jbeta primers went into the PCR. TCRdb's copy holds only in-frame clones and misses some; the assay was immunoSEQ multiplex PCR. This repertoire shows about 230,000 clones, over 65% found once; its top ten account for 1.3%. The sequenced material came from PBMCs. Receptors originate from a human donor in good health.

This clone appeared a few times. The chain is built from TRBV5-1 and TRBJ2-1, with a possible D match to TRBD2 (6 bases). This CDR3 region has 16 residues. The ends were cut back, 4 bases at V and 7 bases at J, with 21 bases in the middle. Germline V gene sequence: CDR1 SGHRS, CDR2 YFSETQ. This chain's CDR3 is CASSPEGFSGSNEQFF. DNA of the CDR3: TGCGCCAGCAGCCCGGAGGGGTTTTCGGGGTCGAATGAGCAGTTCTTC.

The chain carries TRBV5-1 and TRBJ2-5; D perhaps matches TRBD1 (6 bases). CDR3 length: 13 amino acids. Per germline, CDR1 SGHRS and CDR2 YFSETQ. V lost 4 bases to trimming and J lost 7 bases, with 14 bases between them. The CDR3 sequence: CASSLEGRGTQYF. The DNA for the CDR3 is TGCGCCAGCAGCCTCGAGGGCAGGGGGACCCAGTACTTC.

This chain uses TRBV19 with TRBJ2-7; weak D call: TRBD2 (5 bases). The length of the CDR3 is 10 residues. Per the germline V gene, CDR1 is LNHDA and CDR2 is SQIVND (reference sequence). In nucleotides, the CDR3 is TGTGCAAGCGGAAACTACGAGCAGTACTTC. Amino acids: CASGNYEQYF.

The chain carries TRBV9 and TRBJ2-3, with TRBD1 as a possible D gene (5 bases). This CDR3 region has 14 residues. V was clipped by 4 bases and J by 1 base, with 10 bases between them. The V gene's germline CDR1 is SGDLS and CDR2 YYNGEE. The CDR3, as DNA: TGTGCCAGCAGCCCCACCAGGGGCACAGATACGCAGTATTTT. Encoded protein: CASSPTRGTDTQYF. The entire variable domain, with the rest obtained from reference TRBV9 and TRBJ2-3, is as follows: DSGVTQTPKHLITATGQRVTLRCSPRSGDLSVYWYQQSLDQGLQFLIQYYNGEERAKGNILERFSAQQFPDLHSELNLSSLELGDSALYFCASSPTRGTDTQYFGPGTRLTVL.

The chain combines TRBV11-2 with TRBJ2-1, with D tentatively TRBD2 (6 bases). Germline V gene sequence: CDR1 SGHAT, CDR2 FQNNGV. Trimming stripped 4 bases from V and 9 bases from J, with 19 bases between. The CDR3 totals 15 residues. In nucleotides, the CDR3 is TGTGCCAGCAGCTCACCGGGCGGGGAAGAGGGTGAGCAGTTCTTC. Its translation: CASSSPGGEEGEQFF.

The chain has TRBV7-9 and TRBJ2-7; 15 positions agree with TRBD2. The V and J ends lost 2 bases and 3 bases, in that order; junction bases with no gene match: 11. In germline, CDR1 is SEHNR, CDR2 FQNEAQ (reference sequence). The CDR3 is made up of 19 amino acids. CDR3: CASSLSSTGTSGRRYEQYF. CDR3 nucleotide sequence: TGTGCCAGCAGCTTATCCTCCACCGGGACTAGCGGGAGGCGCTACGAGCAGTACTTC.

The chain is built from TRBV23-1 and TRBJ1-1; 8 nucleotides match TRBD1. TRBV23-1 is placed among ORFs of uncertain function. The CDR3 is 15 residues long. The junction had 12 bases not matched to a gene; V was cut back by 4 bases and J by 8 bases. The CDR3 DNA follows: TGCGCCAGCAGTCGCCCGACAGGGGTGCTTTCGGAAGCTTTCTTT. Its translation is CASSRPTGVLSEAFF.

V is TRBV13 and J is TRBJ2-3, with 7 bases identical to TRBD1. There are 15 residues in the CDR3. V dropped 2 bases and J dropped 6; count of bases not matched to a gene: 8. Germline assignment: CDR1 PRHDT and CDR2 FYEKMQ (reference sequence). This CDR3 is CASSLIEGGGDTQYF. CDR3 DNA sequence: TGTGCCAGCAGCTTAATAGAAGGGGGCGGGGATACGCAGTATTTT.

The chain is built from TRBV5-1 and TRBJ2-7; weak D call: TRBD2 (6 bases). The V and J ends lost 5 bases and 0 bases respectively, with 12 bases between them. This CDR3 comprises 14 residues. Germline V gene data show CDR1 as SGHRS and CDR2 as YFSETQ. The CDR3 sequence is CASRSPGASYEQYF. Written as DNA, the CDR3 is TGCGCCAGCAGATCCCCGGGAGCCTCCTACGAGCAGTACTTC.

The V call is TRBV2, the J call TRBJ1-2, with D possibly matching TRBD1 (6 bases). V gave up 10 bases and J gave up 2 bases, with 11 bases separating them. Germline-derived CDR1 and CDR2 are SNHLY and FYNNEI. The CDR3 has 12 residues. For the CDR3, the DNA is TGTGCCATGGGAGGGGGGAACTATGGCTACACCTTC. This sequence encodes CAMGGGNYGYTF.

The chain links TRBV25-1 to TRBJ1-2; no clear D gene. Germline assignment: CDR1 MGHDK and CDR2 SYGVNS. Trimming shortened V by 1 base and J by 4 bases, and 7 bases separated the two germline ends. There are 13 residues in the CDR3. CDR3 bases: TGTGCCAGCAGTGAATTAAATGTCTATGGCTACACCTTC. The encoded protein is CASSELNVYGYTF.